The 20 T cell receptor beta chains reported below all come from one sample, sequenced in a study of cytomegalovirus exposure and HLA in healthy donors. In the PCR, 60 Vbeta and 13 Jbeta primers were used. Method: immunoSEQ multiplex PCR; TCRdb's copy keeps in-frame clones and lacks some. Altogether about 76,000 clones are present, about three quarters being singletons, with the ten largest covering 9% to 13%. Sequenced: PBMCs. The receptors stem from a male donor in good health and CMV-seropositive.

CDR3 DNA: TGTGCCAGCAGTCTTCAGTTGACAGGCGCCTACGAGCAGTACTTC. Translated: CASSLQLTGAYEQYF. The chain has TRBV27 and TRBJ2-5, with D perhaps matching TRBD1 (6 bases). The DNA end is a closer match to TRBJ2-7, so the J assignment may be wrong. Germline V gives CDR1 MNHEY, CDR2 SMNVEV (reference sequence). The CDR3 is 15 amino acids.

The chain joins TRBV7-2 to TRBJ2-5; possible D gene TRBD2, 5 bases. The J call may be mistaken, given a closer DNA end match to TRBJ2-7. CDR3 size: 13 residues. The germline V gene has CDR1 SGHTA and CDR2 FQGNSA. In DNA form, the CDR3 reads TGTGCCAGCAGCTTAGGAGGGCCCCACGAGCAGTACTTC. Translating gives CASSLGGPHEQYF.

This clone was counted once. CDR3 in DNA: TGTGCCAGTAGCGGACAGGGGCTATTTCTTGGCTATGGCTACACCTTC. The encoded protein is CASSGQGLFLGYGYTF. The V call is TRBV19, the J call TRBJ1-2; 9 bases agree with TRBD1. CDR1 is LNHDA, CDR2 SQIVND, per germline (reference sequence). CDR3 length: 16 residues. The V and J ends lost 6 bases and 4 bases, in that order; junction bases with no gene match: 12.

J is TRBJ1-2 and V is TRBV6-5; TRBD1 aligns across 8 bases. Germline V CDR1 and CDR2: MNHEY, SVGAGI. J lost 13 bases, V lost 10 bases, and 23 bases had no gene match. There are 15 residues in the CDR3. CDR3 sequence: CATRTGSRFGVGGTF. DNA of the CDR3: TGTGCCACCCGGACAGGGAGTAGGTTCGGGGTGGGGGGCACCTTC.

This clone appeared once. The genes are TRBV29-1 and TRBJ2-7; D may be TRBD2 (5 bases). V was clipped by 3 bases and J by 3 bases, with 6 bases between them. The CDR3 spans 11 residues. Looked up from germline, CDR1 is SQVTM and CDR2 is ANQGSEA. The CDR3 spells CSVDRGYEQYF. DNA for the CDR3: TGCAGCGTTGATCGGGGCTACGAGCAGTACTTC.

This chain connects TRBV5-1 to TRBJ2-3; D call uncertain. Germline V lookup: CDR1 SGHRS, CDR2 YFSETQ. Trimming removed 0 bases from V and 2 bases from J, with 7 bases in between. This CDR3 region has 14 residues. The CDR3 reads CASSLEQPTDTQYF. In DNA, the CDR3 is TGCGCCAGCAGCTTGGAACAGCCCACAGATACGCAGTATTTT. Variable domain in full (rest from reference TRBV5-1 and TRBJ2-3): KAGVTQTPRYLIKTRGQQVTLSCSPISGHRSVSWYQQTPGQGLQFLFEYFSETQRNKGNFPGRFSGRQFSNSRSEMNVSTLELGDSALYLCASSLEQPTDTQYFGPGTRLTVL.

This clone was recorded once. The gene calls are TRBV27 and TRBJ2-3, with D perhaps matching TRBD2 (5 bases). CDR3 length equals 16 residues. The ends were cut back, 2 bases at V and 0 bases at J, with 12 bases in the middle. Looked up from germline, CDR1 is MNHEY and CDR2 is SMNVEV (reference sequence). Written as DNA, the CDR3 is TGTGCCAGCAGTTTAAGGAGCGGATCTAGCACAGATACGCAGTATTTT. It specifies CASSLRSGSSTDTQYF.

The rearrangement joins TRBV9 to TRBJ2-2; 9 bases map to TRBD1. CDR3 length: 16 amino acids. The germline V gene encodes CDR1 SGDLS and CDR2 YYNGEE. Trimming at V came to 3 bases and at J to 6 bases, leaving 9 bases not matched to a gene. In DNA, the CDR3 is TGTGCCAGCAGCGCCCGGGACAGGGAGTATGCCGGGGAGCTGTTTTTT. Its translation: CASSARDREYAGELFF.

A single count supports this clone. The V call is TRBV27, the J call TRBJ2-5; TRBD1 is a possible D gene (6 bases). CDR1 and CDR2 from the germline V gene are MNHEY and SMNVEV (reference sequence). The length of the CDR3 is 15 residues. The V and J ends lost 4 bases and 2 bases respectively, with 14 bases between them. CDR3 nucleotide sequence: TGTGCCAGCAGTTGGACAGATGGGTGGCAAGAGACCCAGTACTTC. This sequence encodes CASSWTDGWQETQYF.

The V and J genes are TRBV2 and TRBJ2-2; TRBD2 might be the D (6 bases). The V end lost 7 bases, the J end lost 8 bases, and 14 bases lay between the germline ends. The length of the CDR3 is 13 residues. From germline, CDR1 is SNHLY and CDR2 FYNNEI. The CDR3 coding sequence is TGTGCCAGCAAGGAGACTAGATCTGGGGAGCTGTTTTTT. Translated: CASKETRSGELFF.

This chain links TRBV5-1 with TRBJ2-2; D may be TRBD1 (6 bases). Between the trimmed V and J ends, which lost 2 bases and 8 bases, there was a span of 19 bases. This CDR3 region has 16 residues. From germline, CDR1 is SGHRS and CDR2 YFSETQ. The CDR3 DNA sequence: TGCGCCAGCAGCTTCACAGGGAATACTCCCTCAGGGGAGCTGTTTTTT. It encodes CASSFTGNTPSGELFF.

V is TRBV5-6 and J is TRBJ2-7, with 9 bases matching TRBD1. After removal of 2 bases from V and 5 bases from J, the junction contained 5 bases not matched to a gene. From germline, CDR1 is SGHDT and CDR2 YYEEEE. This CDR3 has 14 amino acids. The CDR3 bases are TGTGCCAGCAGCTTAGACAGGGGGGTCCACGAGCAGTACTTC. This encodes CASSLDRGVHEQYF.

CDR3 region: CASSRGQGNNSPLHF. CDR3 in DNA: TGTGCCAGCAGCCGGGGACAGGGGAATAATTCACCCCTCCACTTT. The chain couples TRBV4-2 to TRBJ1-6; 10 bases match TRBD1. The CDR3 consists of 15 residues. CDR1 and CDR2 from the germline V gene are LGHNA and YNFKEQ. V shed 4 bases and J 5 bases; nucleotides not matched to a gene: 2.

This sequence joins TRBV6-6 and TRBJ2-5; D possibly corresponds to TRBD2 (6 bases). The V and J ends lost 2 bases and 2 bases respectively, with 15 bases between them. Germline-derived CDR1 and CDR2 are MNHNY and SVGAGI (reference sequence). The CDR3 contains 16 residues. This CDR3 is CASSYRSGTLQETQYF. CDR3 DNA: TGTGCCAGCAGTTACCGGTCTGGGACTTTACAAGAGACCCAGTACTTC.

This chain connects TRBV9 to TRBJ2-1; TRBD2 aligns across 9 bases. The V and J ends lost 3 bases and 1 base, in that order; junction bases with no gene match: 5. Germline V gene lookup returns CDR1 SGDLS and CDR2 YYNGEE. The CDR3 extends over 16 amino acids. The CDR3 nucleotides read TGTGCCAGCAGCGAGACTAGCGGTCCTTCCTACAATGAGCAGTTCTTC. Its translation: CASSETSGPSYNEQFF. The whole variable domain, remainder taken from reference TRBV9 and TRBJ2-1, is DSGVTQTPKHLITATGQRVTLRCSPRSGDLSVYWYQQSLDQGLQFLIQYYNGEERAKGNILERFSAQQFPDLHSELNLSSLELGDSALYFCASSETSGPSYNEQFFGPGTRLTVL.

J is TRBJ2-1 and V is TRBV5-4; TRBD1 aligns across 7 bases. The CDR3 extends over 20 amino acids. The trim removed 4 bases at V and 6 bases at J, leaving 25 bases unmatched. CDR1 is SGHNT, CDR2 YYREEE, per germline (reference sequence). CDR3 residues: CASSSPSRTGGTRVGNEQFF. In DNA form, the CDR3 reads TGTGCCAGCAGCAGCCCCTCCCGGACAGGAGGAACTAGGGTAGGCAATGAGCAGTTCTTC.

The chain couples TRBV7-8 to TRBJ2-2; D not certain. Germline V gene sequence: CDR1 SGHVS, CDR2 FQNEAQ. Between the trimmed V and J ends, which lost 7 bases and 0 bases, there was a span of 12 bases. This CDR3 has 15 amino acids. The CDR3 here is CASTPQFANTGELFF. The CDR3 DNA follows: TGTGCCAGCACCCCGCAGTTCGCGAACACCGGGGAGCTGTTTTTT.

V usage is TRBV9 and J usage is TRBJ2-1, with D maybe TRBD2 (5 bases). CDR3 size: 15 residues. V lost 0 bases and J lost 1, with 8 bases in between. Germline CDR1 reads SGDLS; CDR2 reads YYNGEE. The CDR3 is CASSVGRMSYNEQFF. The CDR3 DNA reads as TGTGCCAGCAGCGTAGGGAGGATGTCCTACAATGAGCAGTTCTTC.

CDR3 nucleotide sequence: TGCGCCAGCAGCCCTTGGACAGGGGACTCCTACGAGCAGTACTTC. The encoded protein is CASSPWTGDSYEQYF. This chain links TRBV4-3 with TRBJ2-7; TRBD1 aligns across 9 bases. The trim removed 4 bases at V and 0 bases at J, leaving 4 bases unmatched. This CDR3 comprises 15 residues. Germline lookup yields CDR1 LGHNA and CDR2 YSLEER.

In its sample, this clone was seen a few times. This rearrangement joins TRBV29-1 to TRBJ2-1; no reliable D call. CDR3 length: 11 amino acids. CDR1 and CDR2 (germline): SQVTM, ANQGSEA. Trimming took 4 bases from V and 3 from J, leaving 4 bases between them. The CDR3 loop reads CSVVLYNEQFF. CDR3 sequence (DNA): TGCAGCGTTGTTCTCTACAATGAGCAGTTCTTC.